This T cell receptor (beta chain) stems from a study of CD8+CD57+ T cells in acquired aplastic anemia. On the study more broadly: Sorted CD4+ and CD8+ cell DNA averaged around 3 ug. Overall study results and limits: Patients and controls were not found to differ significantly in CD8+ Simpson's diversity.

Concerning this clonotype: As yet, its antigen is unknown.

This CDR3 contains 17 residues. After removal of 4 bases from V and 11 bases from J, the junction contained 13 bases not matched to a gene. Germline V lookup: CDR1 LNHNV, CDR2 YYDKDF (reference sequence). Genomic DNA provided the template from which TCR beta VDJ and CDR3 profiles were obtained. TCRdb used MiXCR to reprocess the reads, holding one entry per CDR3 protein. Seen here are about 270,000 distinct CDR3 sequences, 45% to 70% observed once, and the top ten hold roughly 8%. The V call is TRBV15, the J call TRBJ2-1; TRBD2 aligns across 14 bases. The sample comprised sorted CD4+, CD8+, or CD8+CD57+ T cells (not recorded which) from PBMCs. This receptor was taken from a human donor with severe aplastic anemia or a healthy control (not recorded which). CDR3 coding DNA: TGTGCCACCAGCAACAATCGCGGCGGGACTAGCGGGGGCAAGCAGTTCTTC. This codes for CATSNNRGGTSGGKQFF.